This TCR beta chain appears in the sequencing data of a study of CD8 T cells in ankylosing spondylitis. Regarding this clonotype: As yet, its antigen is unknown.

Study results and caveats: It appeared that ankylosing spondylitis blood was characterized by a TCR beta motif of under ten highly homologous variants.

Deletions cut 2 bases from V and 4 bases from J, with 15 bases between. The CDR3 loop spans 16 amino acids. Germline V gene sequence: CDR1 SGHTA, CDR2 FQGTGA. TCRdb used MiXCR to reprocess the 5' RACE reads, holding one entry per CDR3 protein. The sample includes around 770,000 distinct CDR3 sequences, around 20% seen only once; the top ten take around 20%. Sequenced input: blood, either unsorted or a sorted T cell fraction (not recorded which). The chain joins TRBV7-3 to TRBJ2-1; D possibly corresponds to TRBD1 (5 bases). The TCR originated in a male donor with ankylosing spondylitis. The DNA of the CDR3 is TGTGCCAGCAGCTTAGGCTCAGGGCCCGCTTACAATGAGCAGTTCTTC. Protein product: CASSLGSGPAYNEQFF.